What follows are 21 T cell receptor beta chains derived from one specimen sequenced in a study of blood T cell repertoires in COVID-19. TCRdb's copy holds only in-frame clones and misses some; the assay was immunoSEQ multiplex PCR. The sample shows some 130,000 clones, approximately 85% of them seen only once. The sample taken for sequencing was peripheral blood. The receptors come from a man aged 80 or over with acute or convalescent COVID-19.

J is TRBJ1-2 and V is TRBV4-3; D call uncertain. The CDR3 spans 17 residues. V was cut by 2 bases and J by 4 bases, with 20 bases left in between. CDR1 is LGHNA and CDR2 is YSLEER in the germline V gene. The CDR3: CASSQWFAGSEGYGYTF. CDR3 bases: TGCGCCAGCAGCCAATGGTTCGCAGGTTCAGAAGGCTATGGCTACACCTTC.

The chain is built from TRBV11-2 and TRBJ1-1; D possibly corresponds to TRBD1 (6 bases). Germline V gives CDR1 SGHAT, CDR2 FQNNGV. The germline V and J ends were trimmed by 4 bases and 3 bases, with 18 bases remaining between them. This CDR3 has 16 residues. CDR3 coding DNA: TGTGCCAGCAGCTCCCTAGGGGGGGGAACTGACACTGAAGCTTTCTTT. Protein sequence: CASSSLGGGTDTEAFF.

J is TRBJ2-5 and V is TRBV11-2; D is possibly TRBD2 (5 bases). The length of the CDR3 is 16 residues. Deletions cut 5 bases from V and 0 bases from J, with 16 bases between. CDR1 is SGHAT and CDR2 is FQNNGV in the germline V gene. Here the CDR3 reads CASSASGGAYQETQYF. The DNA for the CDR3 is TGTGCCAGCAGCGCGAGCGGCGGAGCGTACCAAGAGACCCAGTACTTC.

The DNA for the CDR3 is TGTGCCAGCAGCTTAGACACAGGTCGCGCTAACTATGGCTACACCTTC. It translates to CASSLDTGRANYGYTF. This chain joins TRBV9 and TRBJ1-2, with D tentatively TRBD1 (5 bases). V lost 4 bases, J lost 0 bases, and 16 bases lay in between. From germline, CDR1 is SGDLS and CDR2 YYNGEE. The CDR3 is 16 residues long.

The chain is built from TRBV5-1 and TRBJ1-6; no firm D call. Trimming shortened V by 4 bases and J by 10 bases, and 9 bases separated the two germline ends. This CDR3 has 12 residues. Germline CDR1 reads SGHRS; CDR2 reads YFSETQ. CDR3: CASSQVGSPLHF. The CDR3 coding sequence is TGCGCCAGCAGCCAGGTTGGGTCACCCCTCCACTTT.

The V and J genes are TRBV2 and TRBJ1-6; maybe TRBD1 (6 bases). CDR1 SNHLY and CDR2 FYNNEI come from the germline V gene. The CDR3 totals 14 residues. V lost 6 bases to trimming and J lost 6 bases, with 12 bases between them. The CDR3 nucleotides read TGTGCCAGCAGGGGCACAGGGTTTAATTCACCCCTCCACTTT. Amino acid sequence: CASRGTGFNSPLHF.

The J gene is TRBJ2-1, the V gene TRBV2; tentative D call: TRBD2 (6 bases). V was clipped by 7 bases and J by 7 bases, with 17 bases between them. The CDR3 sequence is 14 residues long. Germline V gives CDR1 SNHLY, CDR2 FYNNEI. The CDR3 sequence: CASTKEGLRNEQFF. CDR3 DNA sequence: TGTGCCAGCACCAAGGAGGGCCTTCGGAATGAGCAGTTCTTC.

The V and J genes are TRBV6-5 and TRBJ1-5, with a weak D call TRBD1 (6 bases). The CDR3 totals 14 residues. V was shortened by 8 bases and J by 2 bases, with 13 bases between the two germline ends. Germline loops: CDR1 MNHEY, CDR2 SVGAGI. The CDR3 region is CASGGALRNQPQHF. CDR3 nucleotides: TGTGCCAGCGGGGGGGCTCTCCGCAATCAGCCCCAGCATTTT.

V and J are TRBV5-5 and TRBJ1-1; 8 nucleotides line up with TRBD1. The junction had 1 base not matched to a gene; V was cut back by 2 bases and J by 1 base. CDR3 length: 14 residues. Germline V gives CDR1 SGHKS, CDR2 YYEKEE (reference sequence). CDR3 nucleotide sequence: TGTGCCAGCAGCTTAACAGGGGGGAACACTGAAGCTTTCTTT. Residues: CASSLTGGNTEAFF. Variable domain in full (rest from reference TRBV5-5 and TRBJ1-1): DAGVTQSPTHLIKTRGQQVTLRCSPISGHKSVSWYQQVLGQGPQFIFQYYEKEERGRGNFPDRFSARQFPNYSSELNVNALLLGDSALYLCASSLTGGNTEAFFGQGTRLTVV.

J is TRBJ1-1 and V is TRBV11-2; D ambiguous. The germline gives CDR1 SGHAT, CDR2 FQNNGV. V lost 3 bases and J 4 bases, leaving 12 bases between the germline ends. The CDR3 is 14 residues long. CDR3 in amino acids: CASSFAGIGTEAFF. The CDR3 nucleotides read TGTGCCAGCAGCTTTGCGGGGATCGGCACTGAAGCTTTCTTT.

CDR3 DNA sequence: TGCGCCAGCAGCCAGGGGACGGCAGCCGGAAGCATTCAGTACTTC. Translated: CASSQGTAAGSIQYF. This chain connects TRBV5-1 to TRBJ2-4, with D tentatively TRBD1 (6 bases). CDR1 and CDR2 from the germline V gene are SGHRS and YFSETQ. The CDR3 contains 15 residues. Trimming removed 4 bases at V and 9 bases at J, with 20 bases between. Based on the CDR3 plus reference TRBV5-1 and TRBJ2-4, the full variable domain is KAGVTQTPRYLIKTRGQQVTLSCSPISGHRSVSWYQQTPGQGLQFLFEYFSETQRNKGNFPGRFSGRQFSNSRSEMNVSTLELGDSALYLCASSQGTAAGSIQYFGAGTRLSVL.

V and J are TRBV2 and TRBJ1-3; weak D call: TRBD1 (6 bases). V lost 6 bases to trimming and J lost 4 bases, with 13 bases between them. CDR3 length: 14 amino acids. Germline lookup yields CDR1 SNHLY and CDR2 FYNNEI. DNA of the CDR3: TGTGCCAGCAGAGCCGCACAGGGAGGAAACACCATATATTTT. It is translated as CASRAAQGGNTIYF.

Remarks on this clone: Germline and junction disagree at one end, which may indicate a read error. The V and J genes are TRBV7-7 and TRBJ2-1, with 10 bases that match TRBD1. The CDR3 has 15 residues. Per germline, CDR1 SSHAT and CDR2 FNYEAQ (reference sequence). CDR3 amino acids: CASSPGTGVYNEQFF. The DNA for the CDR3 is TGTGCTAGCAGTCCCGGGACAGGGGTCTACAATGAGCAGTTCTTC.

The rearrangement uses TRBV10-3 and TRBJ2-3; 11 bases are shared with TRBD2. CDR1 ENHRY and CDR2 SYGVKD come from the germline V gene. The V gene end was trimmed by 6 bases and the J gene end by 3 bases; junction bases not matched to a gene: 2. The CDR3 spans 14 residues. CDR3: CAISTSGGTDTQYF. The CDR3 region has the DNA TGTGCCATCAGCACTAGCGGGGGAACAGATACGCAGTATTTT.

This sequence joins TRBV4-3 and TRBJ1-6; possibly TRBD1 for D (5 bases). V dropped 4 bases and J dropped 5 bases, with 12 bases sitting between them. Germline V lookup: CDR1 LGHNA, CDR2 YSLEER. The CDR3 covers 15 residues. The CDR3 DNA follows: TGCGCCAGCAGCCCCGGGGAGGGGCATAATTCACCCCTCCACTTT. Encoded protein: CASSPGEGHNSPLHF.

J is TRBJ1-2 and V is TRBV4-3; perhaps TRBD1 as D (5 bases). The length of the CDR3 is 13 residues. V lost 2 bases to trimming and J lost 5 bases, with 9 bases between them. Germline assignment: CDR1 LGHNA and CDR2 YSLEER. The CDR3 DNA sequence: TGCGCCAGCAGCCAACAGGGAGGTTATGGCTACACCTTC. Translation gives CASSQQGGYGYTF.

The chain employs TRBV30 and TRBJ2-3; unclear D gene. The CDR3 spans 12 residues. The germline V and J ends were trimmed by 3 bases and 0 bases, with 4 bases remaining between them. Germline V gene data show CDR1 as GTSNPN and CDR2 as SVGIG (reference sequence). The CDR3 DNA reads TGTGCCTGGAGCTCTAGCACAGATACGCAGTATTTT. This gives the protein CAWSSSTDTQYF.

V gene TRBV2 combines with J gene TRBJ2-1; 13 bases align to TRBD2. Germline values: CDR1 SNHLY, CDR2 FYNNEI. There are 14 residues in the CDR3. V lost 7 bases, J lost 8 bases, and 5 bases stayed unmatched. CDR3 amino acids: CASKGLAGRDEQFF. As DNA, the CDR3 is TGTGCCAGCAAGGGACTAGCGGGAAGGGATGAGCAGTTCTTC.

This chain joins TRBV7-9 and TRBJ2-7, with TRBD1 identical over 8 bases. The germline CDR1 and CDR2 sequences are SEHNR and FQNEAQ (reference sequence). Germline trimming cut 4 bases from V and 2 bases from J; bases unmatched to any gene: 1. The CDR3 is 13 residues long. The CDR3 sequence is CASSWGQAYEQYF. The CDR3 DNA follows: TGTGCCAGCAGCTGGGGACAGGCCTACGAGCAGTACTTC.

Here the CDR3 DNA reads TGTGCCAGTAACAGGGCTAATGAAAAACTGTTTTTT. Translated, it gives CASNRANEKLFF. The rearrangement links TRBV19 to TRBJ1-4, with D possibly being TRBD1 (6 bases). V lost 7 bases and J 3 bases, leaving 6 bases between the germline ends. The CDR3 length is 12 residues. Per germline, CDR1 LNHDA and CDR2 SQIVND (reference sequence).

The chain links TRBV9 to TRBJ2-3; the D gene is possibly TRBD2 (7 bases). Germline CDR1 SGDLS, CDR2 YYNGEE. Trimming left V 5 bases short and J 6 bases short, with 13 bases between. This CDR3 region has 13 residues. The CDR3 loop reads CASSVGGQDTQYF. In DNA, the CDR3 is TGTGCCAGCAGTGTCGGGGGGCAGGATACGCAGTATTTT. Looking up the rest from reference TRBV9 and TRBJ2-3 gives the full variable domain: DSGVTQTPKHLITATGQRVTLRCSPRSGDLSVYWYQQSLDQGLQFLIQYYNGEERAKGNILERFSAQQFPDLHSELNLSSLELGDSALYFCASSVGGQDTQYFGPGTRLTVL.